Sequencing of this T cell receptor beta chain was carried out in a study of blood T cell repertoires in COVID-19. Study background: Researchers got acute and convalescent COVID-19 samples from the United States, Italy and Spain. The analysed material was cDNA or gDNA that came from T cells, B-cell-depleted T cells, or PBMCs.

In assigning cohorts, the study relied on participant-reported clinical history. The method was immunoSEQ multiplex PCR; TCRdb's version includes in-frame clones alone and lacks a portion of them. The profile shows 200,000 to 300,000 clones, 87% of them singletons. The V gene's germline CDR1 is LNHDA and CDR2 SQIVND (reference sequence). Trimming took 5 bases from V and 0 from J, leaving 14 bases between them. The CDR3 has 16 amino acids. The TCR originated in a woman aged 25 to 45 with acute COVID-19. The chain combines TRBV19 with TRBJ1-5; D might be TRBD1 (5 bases). Sequencing was carried out using PBMCs or T cells enriched from blood (not recorded which). CDR3 in amino acids: CASSPGDSYSNQPQHF. The CDR3 coding sequence is TGTGCCAGTAGTCCCGGCGACAGTTATAGCAATCAGCCCCAGCATTTT.